Listed below are T cell receptor beta chains from one sample, sequenced in a study of cytomegalovirus exposure and HLA in healthy donors. The repertoire was sequenced with immunoSEQ multiplex PCR; TCRdb's copy has only in-frame clones and lacks some. The sample gives approximately 180,000 clones, roughly 76% of which show up once; roughly 4.9% is in the top ten. The sequencing sample was made of PBMCs. The receptor set was obtained from a woman aged 18-30 years in good health and CMV-seropositive. Both conserved end residues are part of each CDR3. The order of the fields is V gene, clone size, D gene, J gene, CDR3 protein, CDR3 DNA. The D gene is left open where the match is weak. A clone size is listed for some rows: how often the clone was seen (once, few, many), or a class if it is expanded.

>TRBV5-1|few|.|TRBJ2-6
CASSVRAGGANVLTF
TGCGCCAGCAGCGTCAGGGCTGGTGGGGCCAACGTCCTGACTTTC
>TRBV18|.|TRBD1|TRBJ1-5
CASSPQTGGSNQPQHF
TGTGCCAGCTCACCCCAGACAGGGGGCAGCAATCAGCCCCAGCATTTT
>TRBV10-3|.|.|TRBJ2-1
CAIGQSSYNEQFF
TGTGCCATCGGACAGAGCTCCTACAATGAGCAGTTCTTC
>TRBV7-3|once|.|TRBJ2-5
CASRASGQETQYF
TGTGCCAGCAGGGCAAGCGGCCAAGAGACCCAGTACTTC
>TRBV11-3|.|.|TRBJ2-2
CASSLAGDTGELFF
TGTGCCAGCAGCTTGGCGGGCGACACCGGGGAGCTGTTTTTT
>TRBV5-6|.|TRBD1|TRBJ2-7
CASSLEAGTATYEQYF
TGTGCCAGCAGCTTGGAGGCCGGGACAGCTACCTACGAGCAGTACTTC
>TRBV4-3|.|TRBD2|TRBJ2-1
CASSQSSGGQQFF
TGCGCCAGCAGCCAGTCTAGCGGGGGCCAGCAGTTCTTC
>TRBV4-3|.|.|TRBJ2-1
CASSQYRWGQDNEQFF
TGCGCCAGCAGCCAGTATCGTTGGGGGCAAGACAATGAGCAGTTCTTC
>TRBV5-1|.|TRBD1|TRBJ1-6
CASSSVPGQVEPLHF
TGCGCCAGCAGCTCCGTCCCGGGACAGGTTGAGCCCCTCCACTTT
>TRBV28|.|TRBD1|TRBJ2-7
CASSQTGTGAYEQYF
TGTGCCAGCAGCCAGACCGGGACAGGGGCCTACGAGCAGTACTTC
>TRBV4-1|.|TRBD1|TRBJ2-2
CASSQVGQGAIGELFF
TGCGCCAGCAGCCAAGTTGGCCAGGGGGCAATCGGGGAGCTGTTTTTT
>TRBV6-5|.|TRBD1|TRBJ1-1
CASTIDRGAEAFF
TGTGCCAGCACCATAGACAGGGGAGCCGAAGCTTTCTTT
>TRBV4-3|.|TRBD2|TRBJ2-3
CASSPGTSQTTDTQYF
TGCGCCAGCAGTCCCGGGACTAGCCAGACCACAGATACGCAGTATTTT
>TRBV5-1|.|.|TRBJ2-7
CASSLVSRGPTKWEYF
TGCGCCAGCAGCTTGGTATCCAGGGGACCCACTAAATGGGAGTACTTC
>TRBV14|few|TRBD1|TRBJ1-6
CASSPLIGQGDSPLHF
TGTGCCAGCAGCCCCCTCATAGGACAGGGGGATTCACCCCTCCACTTT
>TRBV30|.|.|TRBJ1-3
CAWSPGVPGNTIYF
TGTGCCTGGAGCCCAGGGGTACCGGGAAACACCATATATTTT
>TRBV6-1|.|TRBD2|TRBJ2-1
CASSEVSGGAHEQFF
TGTGCCAGCAGTGAAGTGAGCGGGGGGGCCCATGAGCAGTTCTTC
>TRBV29-1|few|TRBD2|TRBJ2-3
CSAVVGFLASGTDTQYF
TGCAGCGCTGTTGTGGGTTTTCTGGCTAGCGGGACAGATACGCAGTATTTT
>TRBV27|few|TRBD1|TRBJ2-7
CASSANWDRTGFYEQYF
TGTGCCAGCAGTGCGAACTGGGACAGGACAGGGTTTTACGAGCAGTACTTC
>TRBV27|.|TRBD1|TRBJ1-2
CASRLGGQGRFITF
TGTGCCAGCAGACTAGGGGGACAGGGCCGTTTCATCACCTTC
>TRBV5-1|.|.|TRBJ2-7
CASSLATDSGEQYF
TGCGCCAGCAGCTTGGCTACTGACTCGGGGGAGCAGTACTTC
>TRBV5-6|once|.|TRBJ1-2
CASSLGPGRPYGYTF
TGTGCCAGCAGCTTGGGGCCCGGCAGGCCCTATGGCTACACCTTC
>TRBV6-1|.|.|TRBJ1-1
CASRRENTEAFF
TGTGCCAGCAGACGGGAGAACACTGAAGCTTTCTTT
>TRBV6-6|.|.|TRBJ2-3
CASSYWSSSDRGAQYF
TGTGCCAGCAGTTACTGGTCTAGTTCAGATCGCGGGGCGCAGTATTTT